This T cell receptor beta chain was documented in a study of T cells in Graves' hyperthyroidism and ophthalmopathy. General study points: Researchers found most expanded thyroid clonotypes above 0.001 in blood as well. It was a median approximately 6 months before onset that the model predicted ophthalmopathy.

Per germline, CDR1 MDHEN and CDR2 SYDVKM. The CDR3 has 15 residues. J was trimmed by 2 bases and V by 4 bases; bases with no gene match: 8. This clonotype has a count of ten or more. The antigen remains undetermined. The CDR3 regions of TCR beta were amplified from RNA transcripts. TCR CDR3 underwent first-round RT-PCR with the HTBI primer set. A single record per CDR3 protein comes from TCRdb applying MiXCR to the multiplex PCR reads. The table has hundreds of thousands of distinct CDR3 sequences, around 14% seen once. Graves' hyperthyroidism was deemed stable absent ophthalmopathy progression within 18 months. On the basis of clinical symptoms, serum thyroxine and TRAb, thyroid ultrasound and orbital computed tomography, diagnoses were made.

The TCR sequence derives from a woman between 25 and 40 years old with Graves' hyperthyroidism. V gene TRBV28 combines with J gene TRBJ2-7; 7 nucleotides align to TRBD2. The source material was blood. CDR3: CASSSVSGPPYEQYF. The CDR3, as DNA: TGTGCCAGCAGTTCCGTTAGCGGGCCGCCCTACGAGCAGTACTTC.